This T cell receptor (beta chain) was sequenced during a study of tumor and adjacent non-tumor tissue in lung cancer. On the study more broadly: Patients comprised approximately eleven adenocarcinoma, a couple of squamous cell carcinoma and 1 small cell lung cancer. Whole-study findings and limits: Top 100 clones took a larger repertoire share in normal lung. Patients with more diverse tumor TCRs had worse survival. Compared with tumor, normal lung showed significantly lower TCR diversity.

This sample's RNA came from whole unsorted tissue. Notes on this clonotype: Its target is unknown. Compared with germline, one end of the junction differs, possibly owing to a read error.

TCRbeta libraries were built with three rounds of nested PCR, modified from ARM-PCR. TCRdb processed the multiplex PCR reads anew with MiXCR; each CDR3 protein has one entry. The sample includes 200,000 to 250,000 distinct CDR3 sequences, 70% to 75% of them seen just once. Input material: lung tumor tissue. This TCR came from a man in his 60s with non-small cell lung cancer.

The CDR3 here is CADSYQGKWTGELFF. In DNA form, the CDR3 reads TGTGCCGACAGTTATCAGGGGAAGTGGACCGGAGAGCTGTTTTTT. The chain recombines TRBV6-9 with TRBJ2-2; possibly TRBD1 for D (6 bases). The CDR3 covers 15 residues. Germline V gene lookup returns CDR1 MNHGY and CDR2 SVAAGI.